This T cell receptor beta chain was retrieved from a study of T cell responses to AZD1222 COVID-19 vaccine (dated by TCRdb to the early 2020s). With regard to the full study: Because spike-specific TCR depth and breadth did not differ between the two schedules, AZD1222 recipients who got a second dose at roughly 4 weeks were pooled with those who got a second dose at roughly 12 weeks. A total of around 240 trial participants underwent TCR sequencing, of whom some 210 received two doses of AZD1222 and about 25 received two doses of the MenACWY control vaccine. Trial participants were enrolled into age subgroups of 18-55, 56-69 and 70-plus years, which contained 148, 28 and 57 TCR-sequenced participants, respectively.

For CDR1 and CDR2, the germline V gene lists SGHDT and YYEEEE. Compared with germline, V lacks 4 bases and J lacks 5 bases; bases without a gene match: 8. Inclusive of the bounding cysteine and phenylalanine, the CDR3 is 15 residues long. The kept DNA is CDR3 alone, 45 bases in frame from the first base. The CDR3 regions of human TCRbeta chains were analyzed by immunosequencing. Processing in the source paper ran as follows. TCRs in the repertoires were matched against a reference library of SARS-CoV-2-specific TCRs that had been generated with the MIRA antigen-specificity platform. Breadth meant the fraction of unique TCRs that were SARS-CoV-2-associated, whereas depth meant the fraction of total T cells that were SARS-CoV-2-associated. Using the MIRA data, each spike-specific TCR was mapped to the spike region that the TCR reacts to and placed in a CD4 or CD8 class. Log10-transformed breadth and depth values were compared by one-way ANOVA with Sidak's multiple comparisons tests. TCRdb carries this immuneACCESS record with in-frame sequences only. Its versions omit some clonotypes, under half of them owing to an unresolved V gene in the studies checked, with the rest unexplained. V and J calls and clone size follow that table, whereas D and trimming were derived from the DNA. The table for this sample lists 110,000 or so clones; 91% of them were counted only once. The top ten hold 4% to 5% of the sample.

What the work shows at the level of the full study, not this receptor alone: Participants were mostly white British and included more females than males, and it was suggested by the authors that clonal diversity may have been underestimated. After two AZD1222 doses, spike-specific TCR breadth and depth were significantly higher than at day 0 and than in MenACWY recipients. CD4 TCRs associated with the vaccine covered the entire spike protein, and the dominant responses were in regions 160-218 and 743-854. Because no samples from the day 14 peak response were available, repertoires could be characterized only after the peak T cell response. Conclusions about previously exposed vaccinees are limited because only six or seven AZD1222 recipients were SARS-CoV-2 seropositive at baseline. In the small 56-69-year group, the increase in depth fell short of significance, most likely because of low power. Nearly half of unique spike-specific TCRs reportedly recognized epitopes outside regions mutated in the B.1.351 and B.1.1.7 variants.

As regards this clone: Its antigen has not been determined. There are no base qualities to consult, and no much larger clone falls within one base.

According to the study, the label for this sample's time point signals: baseline before first vaccination. The vaccinee samples were drawn from two UK trials, COV001 and COV002, one of which was a single-blind randomized controlled phase 2/3 trial testing AZD1222 (ChAdOx1 nCoV-19) in healthy adults. Trial participant PBMC samples were collected at day 0 and day 28 after the second dose for TCRbeta chain sequencing. The sequences come from peripheral blood, collected on day 0 of AZD1222 vaccination. The chain uses TRBV5-6 and TRBJ1-1; TRBD1 matches 10 bases in the middle. The TCR comes from an adult in good health. The CDR3 corresponds to CASSQWTGGRTEAFF. The nucleotide sequence reads TGTGCCAGCAGCCAATGGACAGGGGGTAGAACTGAAGCTTTCTTT.